The 22 T cell receptor beta chains listed next were all sequenced from one sample in a study of CD8+CD57+ T cells in acquired aplastic anemia. CDR3 and TCR beta VDJ profiling relied on a genomic DNA template. From the reads, TCRdb called clonotypes with MiXCR, one entry per CDR3 protein. The sample has roughly 58,000 distinct CDR3 sequences; about 50% are singletons. Sequences were obtained from sorted CD4+, CD8+, or CD8+CD57+ T cells (not recorded which) from PBMCs. These receptors originate from a human donor in good health, serving as a control.

Of note for this clonotype: One junction end disagrees with the germline gene, perhaps due to a read error. The J gene is TRBJ2-1, the V gene TRBV20-1, with D perhaps TRBD2 (6 bases). This CDR3 is 15 amino acids long. Germline loops: CDR1 DFQATT, CDR2 SNEGSKA (reference sequence). Here the CDR3 DNA reads TGCACTGCTGAACTGGAAGCGGGCCAATACAGTGAGCAGTTCTTC. Translated: CTAELEAGQYSEQFF.

The chain uses TRBV7-9 and TRBJ1-2; D is ambiguous. Trimming removed 6 bases at V and 0 bases at J, with 8 bases between. This CDR3 is built from 13 residues. The V gene's germline CDR1 is SEHNR and CDR2 FQNEAQ (reference sequence). In nucleotides, the CDR3 is TGTGCCAGCAGGCCGCTAGCTAACTATGGCTACACCTTC. Translating it yields CASRPLANYGYTF.

The chain couples TRBV20-1 to TRBJ2-1; D is perhaps TRBD2 (5 bases). Trimming stripped 0 bases from V and 9 bases from J, with 15 bases between. The CDR3 has 14 residues. Germline V gene lookup returns CDR1 DFQATT and CDR2 SNEGSKA (reference sequence). The CDR3 nucleotides are TGCAGTGCTAGAGATCGGGGTTGGTCTCTTGAGCAGTTCTTC. It yields the protein CSARDRGWSLEQFF.

In its sample, this clonotype was seen many times. The chain links TRBV28 to TRBJ2-2, with TRBD2 identical over 10 bases. The V gene end was trimmed by 7 bases and the J gene end by 6 bases; junction bases not matched to a gene: 8. Germline CDR1 is MDHEN and CDR2 is SYDVKM. The CDR3 runs to 15 residues. In DNA, the CDR3 is TGTGCCAGCACCCTACTAGCGGGAACATCCGGGGAGCTGTTTTTT. It encodes CASTLLAGTSGELFF.

The rearrangement links TRBV7-4 to TRBJ2-3; D is possibly TRBD1 or TRBD2 (5 bases each). The germline gives CDR1 SGHVT, CDR2 SQSDAQ. CDR3 length: 16 amino acids. The V end lost 5 bases, the J end lost 1 base, and 16 bases lay between the germline ends. CDR3 DNA sequence: TGTGCCAGCAGCATCGGGACCTATGGGGGCACAGATACGCAGTATTTT. Translation gives CASSIGTYGGTDTQYF.

The gene calls are TRBV28 and TRBJ1-5; TRBD1 might be the D (5 bases). V lost 5 bases and J lost 0, with 14 bases in between. This CDR3 is 16 amino acids long. CDR1 MDHEN and CDR2 SYDVKM come from the germline V gene. The CDR3 DNA reads TGTGCCAGCAGTCCATTCGGGGCTACTAGCAATCAGCCCCAGCATTTT. Protein: CASSPFGATSNQPQHF.

As to this clonotype: Since a much larger clone is just one base distant, this may be a read error. The V call is TRBV7-9, the J call TRBJ1-2; possibly TRBD1 for D (5 bases). The CDR3 is 12 residues long. V lost 11 bases to trimming and J lost 5 bases, with 15 bases between them. Germline V gives CDR1 SEHNR, CDR2 FQNEAQ (reference sequence). The CDR3 nucleotides are TGTGCCGGCACGGGGGACCGGTATGGCTACACCTTC. It codes for CAGTGDRYGYTF.

The rearrangement links TRBV24-1 to TRBJ2-2; tentatively, D is TRBD2 (5 bases). V lost 9 bases, J lost 7 bases, and 8 bases lay in between. In germline, CDR1 is KGHDR, CDR2 SFDVKD. This CDR3 contains 11 residues. The chain's CDR3 is CATEGYGELFF. The CDR3 bases are TGTGCCACCGAGGGATACGGGGAGCTGTTTTTT.

This rearrangement joins TRBV15 to TRBJ1-2, with no clear D. CDR3 length equals 14 residues. Trimming removed 3 bases from V and 4 bases from J, with 12 bases in between. Germline loops: CDR1 LNHNV, CDR2 YYDKDF (reference sequence). CDR3 amino acids: CATSRSVGLYGYTF. The CDR3, as DNA: TGTGCCACCAGCAGGTCTGTAGGGCTCTATGGCTACACCTTC.

In this sample, this clonotype turned up many times. The chain has TRBV11-3 and TRBJ1-1; perhaps TRBD1 as D (5 bases). The V and J ends lost 5 bases and 2 bases respectively, with 18 bases between them. The CDR3 consists of 16 residues. From germline, CDR1 is SGHNT and CDR2 YENEEA. The CDR3: CASSPRGRTANTEAFF. CDR3 DNA: TGTGCCAGCAGCCCTAGGGGCCGGACCGCTAACACTGAAGCTTTCTTT. Looking up the rest from reference TRBV11-3 and TRBJ1-1 gives the full variable domain: EAGVVQSPRYKIIEKKQPVAFWCNPISGHNTLYWYLQNLGQGPELLIRYENEEAVDDSQLPKDRFSAERLKGVDSTLKIQPAELGDSAVYLCASSPRGRTANTEAFFGQGTRLTVV.

This clonotype was counted at least ten times. This chain connects TRBV24-1 to TRBJ2-1; 7 nucleotides match TRBD2. After removal of 1 base from V and 5 bases from J, the junction contained 7 bases not matched to a gene. This CDR3 spans 16 amino acids. Germline CDR1 KGHDR, CDR2 SFDVKD. The CDR3 is CATSDFTAGDNNEQFF. DNA for the CDR3: TGTGCCACCAGTGATTTTACCGCGGGAGACAACAATGAGCAGTTCTTC.

For this clonotype: Being one base from a much bigger clone, this may be a read error. The chain recombines TRBV6-1 with TRBJ2-1, with 8 bases identical to TRBD1. The CDR3 has 16 amino acids. Looked up from germline, CDR1 is MNHNS and CDR2 is SASEGT. CDR3 in amino acids: CASSKGQVSSYDEQFF. The CDR3 DNA reads as TGTGCCAGCAGTAAGGGACAGGTGAGCTCCTACGATGAGCAGTTCTTC.

The V gene is TRBV19, the J gene TRBJ2-7; 10 bases line up with TRBD2. Germline CDR1 is LNHDA and CDR2 is SQIVND (reference sequence). Trimming removed 9 bases from V and 6 bases from J; junction bases left unmatched: 11. The CDR3 length is 14 residues. DNA for the CDR3: TGTGCCAGGCCGCTCCTAGCGGGAGCCGGCGAGCAGTACTTC. Protein: CARPLLAGAGEQYF.

The gene calls are TRBV10-3 and TRBJ1-5; 7 bases agree with TRBD1. CDR3 size: 15 residues. With V trimmed by 1 base and J by 6 bases, 6 bases remained unmatched. Germline values: CDR1 ENHRY, CDR2 SYGVKD. CDR3 sequence (DNA): TGTGCCATCAGTGAGTTGTCAGGGGGATCTCAGCCCCAGCATTTT. It yields the protein CAISELSGGSQPQHF.

This clonotype was counted ten times or more. One end of the junction is discordant with germline, which a read error may explain. This chain joins TRBV3-1 and TRBJ2-7; 8 nucleotides align to TRBD2. Germline V CDR1 and CDR2: LGHDT, YNNKEL (reference sequence). The CDR3 is 17 amino acids. The CDR3 DNA reads TGTGCCAGCAGCCAAGGCCCAATCCCGAGGACTAGCAGGCATTGGAACTTC. Its translation: CASSQGPIPRTSRHWNF.

V is TRBV2 and J is TRBJ1-6, with 8 nucleotides matching TRBD1. The CDR3 length is 13 residues. The trim removed 10 bases at V and 10 bases at J, leaving 9 bases unmatched. Germline assignment: CDR1 SNHLY and CDR2 FYNNEI. CDR3 sequence: CATVDREGSPLHF. CDR3 bases: TGTGCCACCGTGGACAGGGAAGGGTCACCCCTCCACTTT. Combining the CDR3 with reference TRBV2 and TRBJ1-6 gives the whole variable domain EPEVTQTPSHQVTQMGQEVILRCVPISNHLYFYWYRQILGQKVEFLVSFYNNEISEKSEIFDDQFSVERPDGSNFTLKIRSTKLEDSAMYFCATVDREGSPLHFGNGTRLTVT.

This clonotype is medium-sized (0.01 to 0.1%) within its sample. The V and J genes are TRBV19 and TRBJ2-7; 7 bases map to TRBD2. The CDR3 spans 15 residues. Looked up from germline, CDR1 is LNHDA and CDR2 is SQIVND (reference sequence). V shed 3 bases, J shed 2 bases, and the junction held 7 bases outside the gene matches. The CDR3 reads CASSIGASGAYEQYF. CDR3 coding DNA: TGTGCCAGTAGTATTGGGGCTAGCGGAGCCTACGAGCAGTACTTC.

CDR3 in DNA: TGTGCCAGTAGTGTTGGTGGGGGGGCCTACGAGCAGTACTTC. It yields the protein CASSVGGGAYEQYF. V and J are TRBV19 and TRBJ2-7, with TRBD2 matching over 7 bases. V dropped 5 bases and J dropped 2; count of bases not matched to a gene: 6. The germline V gene encodes CDR1 LNHDA and CDR2 SQIVND (reference sequence). The CDR3 runs 14 residues.

The chain carries TRBV5-8 and TRBJ1-2, with 9 nucleotides matching TRBD1. The CDR3 is 14 residues long. J lost 9 bases, V lost 6 bases, and 12 bases had no gene match. CDR1 SGHTS and CDR2 YDEGEE come from the germline V gene. The CDR3 region has the DNA TGTGCCAGCATCCTTGACAGGGGGACGGATAGCTACACCTTC. It translates to CASILDRGTDSYTF.

This clonotype was detected a few times. The rearrangement uses TRBV2 and TRBJ1-5; TRBD1 matches 9 bases. CDR3 length: 16 amino acids. The germline gives CDR1 SNHLY, CDR2 FYNNEI. V trimming: 8 bases; J trimming: 6 bases; junction bases outside the gene matches: 14. The CDR3 reads CASVWDRDSAPQPQHF. In DNA form, the CDR3 reads TGTGCCAGCGTGTGGGACAGGGACAGTGCTCCTCAGCCCCAGCATTTT.

This chain joins TRBV5-1 and TRBJ2-7; D is possibly TRBD1 (5 bases). The CDR3 spans 14 residues. The germline V gene encodes CDR1 SGHRS and CDR2 YFSETQ. Trimming stripped 1 base from V and 3 bases from J, with 11 bases between. CDR3 amino acids: CASSLRDRHYEQYF. DNA for the CDR3: TGCGCCAGCAGCTTGCGTGACAGACACTACGAGCAGTACTTC.

J is TRBJ2-1 and V is TRBV9, with TRBD2 matching 10 bases. The CDR3 loop spans 16 amino acids. Germline V gene lookup returns CDR1 SGDLS and CDR2 YYNGEE. Trimming removed 4 bases from V and 5 bases from J; junction bases left unmatched: 9. DNA for the CDR3: TGTGCCAGCAGCAAAAGCGGGGGGGCCCACCACAATGAGCAGTTCTTC. Translated: CASSKSGGAHHNEQFF.